This is a list of T cell receptor beta chains from one sample in a study of identical twins. TCRdb re-analysed the 5' RACE reads in MiXCR, keeping a single row per CDR3 protein. The data contain under 250,000 distinct CDR3 sequences, approximately 7.9% of them singletons. In addition, the sample was reused for a study of yellow fever vaccine responses in identical twins.

Sequencing used CD8+ T cells sorted from blood. These TCRs come from a woman younger than 30 in good health. The CDR3 runs from the conserved cysteine through the conserved F or W.

v_call cdr3_aa
TRBV4-1 CASSRRQGDTGELFF
TRBV7-8 CASSLGWDSPTGELFF
TRBV7-9 CASSPPTDPDTQYF
TRBV11-2 CASSLGGTVLREKLFF
TRBV12-3/TRBV12-4 CASSSVRGETQYF
TRBV28 CASSKWGSGANVLTF
TRBV28 CASSLLGEQYF
TRBV28 CAIGTSGYYEQYF
TRBV7-3 CASSPPKTQEDTQYF
TRBV7-9 CASRQGGNEQFF
TRBV20-1 CSARETSGGLSNTDTQYF
TRBV29-1 CSAERGGNYGYTF
TRBV21-1 CASSKEKEICQPQHF
TRBV7-3 CASSLTGRSDNEQFF
TRBV5-1 CASSLEGSENEQFF
TRBV12-3/TRBV12-4 CASTPQGSPWGGYTF
TRBV5-1 CASSLQATQETQYF
TRBV2 CASSAAAATDTQYF
TRBV2 CASRNWLAGGTGELFF
TRBV5-6 CASSLDQENTEAFF
TRBV3-1 CASSQVGQGAGNEQFF
TRBV20-1 CSASSPNWEKSSYEQYF
TRBV20-1 CSARDLVAGAGSYNEQFF
TRBV11-3 CASSDGSTGELFF
TRBV29-1 CSAPIYPGELFF
TRBV7-9 CASRTASTDTQYF
TRBV29-1 CSVDASTGELFF
TRBV7-9 CASSLSGTDYGYTF
TRBV9 CASSPGTSRAEAFF
TRBV11-3 CASSSWKSTDTQYF
TRBV7-9 CASRGGVYLVDEQFF
TRBV14 CASSPRGQGEAFF
TRBV7-9 CASSLADRYGYTF
TRBV13 CASSFGNSYEQYF
TRBV28 CASSFYPRALAKNIQYF
TRBV5-1 CASSPDRQLLRETQYF
TRBV7-8 CASSLVPTGTSGGYEQFF
TRBV4-1 CASSSSGTAPYEQYF
TRBV7-2 CASSLVGIADTQYF
TRBV2 CASSVFSGTYEQYF
TRBV7-8 CASSSGLDTQYF
TRBV7-2 CASSRRSATYNEQFF
TRBV7-9 CASSLARTEQETQYF
TRBV28 CASSLTDLLDEQYF
TRBV10-3 CAISESPGQLEAFF
TRBV20-1 CSARLQGGNSPLHF
TRBV4-1 CASSHPSMSGSIDEQFF
TRBV7-9 CASSLLGLNTEAFF
TRBV24-1 CATRGQAQLSRYNEQFF
TRBV6-1 CASSESAQPQPQHF
TRBV2 CASTLNPLNEQFF
TRBV29-1 CSVDGLRGSGSYEQYF
TRBV7-6 CASSLQVPGTDTQYF
TRBV7-3 CASSLTGLAGRDEQFF